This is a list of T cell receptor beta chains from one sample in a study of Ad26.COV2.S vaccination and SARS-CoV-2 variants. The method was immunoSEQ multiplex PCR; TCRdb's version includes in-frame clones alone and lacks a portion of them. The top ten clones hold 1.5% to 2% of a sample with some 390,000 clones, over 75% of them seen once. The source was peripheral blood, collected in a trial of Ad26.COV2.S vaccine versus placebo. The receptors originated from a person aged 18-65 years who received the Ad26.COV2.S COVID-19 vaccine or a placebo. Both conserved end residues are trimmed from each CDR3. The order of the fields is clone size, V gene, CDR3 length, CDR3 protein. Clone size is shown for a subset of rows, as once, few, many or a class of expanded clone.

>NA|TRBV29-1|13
SVEGTGDGWETQY
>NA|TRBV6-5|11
ASNSFVGDTQY
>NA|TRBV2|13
ASSEGGLASDTQY
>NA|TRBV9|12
ASSVQAGVNEQF
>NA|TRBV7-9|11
ASSLGQKYGYT
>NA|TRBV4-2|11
ASSQDGWAEAF
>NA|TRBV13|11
ASSLLGRLEQY
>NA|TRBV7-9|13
ASSLAGRAQYEQF
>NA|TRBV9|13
ASSPGLANTGELF
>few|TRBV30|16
AWSELGQGVSGANVLT
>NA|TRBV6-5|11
ASSRGQLYGYT
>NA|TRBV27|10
ASRSGTGELF
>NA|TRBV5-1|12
ASSLVSGNYGYT
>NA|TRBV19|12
ASSTHTSSNEQF
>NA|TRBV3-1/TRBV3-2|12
ASSHNRENSPLH
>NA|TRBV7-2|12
ASSSWPGLSAPI
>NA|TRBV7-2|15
ASSLASGTSGAYEQY
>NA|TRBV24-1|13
ATSDFVGGAYEQY
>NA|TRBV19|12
ASSITGDRSPLH
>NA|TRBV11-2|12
ASSLGGGTDTQY
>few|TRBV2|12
ASSAGPGANVLT
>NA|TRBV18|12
ASWRTGEDEKLF
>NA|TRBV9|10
ASSPSRDTQY
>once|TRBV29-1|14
SVEHNDRVAYNEQF
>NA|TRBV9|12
ASSAGTGDYGYT
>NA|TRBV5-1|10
ASSNRGHEQY
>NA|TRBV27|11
ASTGVGGETQY
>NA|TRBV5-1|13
ASSLDGTSNGELF